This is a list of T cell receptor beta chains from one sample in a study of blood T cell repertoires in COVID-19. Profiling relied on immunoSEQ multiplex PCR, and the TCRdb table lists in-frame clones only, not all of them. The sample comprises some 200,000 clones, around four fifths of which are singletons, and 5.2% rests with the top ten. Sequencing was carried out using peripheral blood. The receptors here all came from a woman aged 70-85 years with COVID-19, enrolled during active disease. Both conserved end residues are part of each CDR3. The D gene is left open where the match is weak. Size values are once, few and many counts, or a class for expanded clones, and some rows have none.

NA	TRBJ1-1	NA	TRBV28	CASSSGRGNTEAFF	TGTGCCAGCAGTTCCGGGCGGGGGAACACTGAAGCTTTCTTT
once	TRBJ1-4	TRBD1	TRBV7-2	CASSPTGGAEKLFF	TGTGCCAGCAGCCCGACAGGGGGCGCGGAAAAACTGTTTTTT
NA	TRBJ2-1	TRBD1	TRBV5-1	CASSSKGQGAVEQFF	TGCGCCAGCAGCTCAAAGGGACAGGGGGCAGTTGAGCAGTTCTTC
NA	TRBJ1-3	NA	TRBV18	CASSPDRFSGNTIYF	TGTGCCAGCTCACCAGACAGGTTCTCTGGAAACACCATATATTTT
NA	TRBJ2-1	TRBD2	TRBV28	CASSFISGRANNEQFF	TGTGCCAGCAGTTTCATTAGCGGGAGGGCCAACAATGAGCAGTTCTTC
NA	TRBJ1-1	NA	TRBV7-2	CASSRDRGNTEAFF	TGTGCCAGCAGCCGTGACAGAGGGAACACTGAAGCTTTCTTT
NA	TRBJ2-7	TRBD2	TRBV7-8	CASSLSTSGFYEQYF	TGTGCCAGCAGCTTAAGCACTAGCGGATTCTACGAGCAGTACTTC
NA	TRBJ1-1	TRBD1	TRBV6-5	CASHTQGSSTEAFF	TGTGCCAGCCATACACAGGGGTCGAGTACTGAAGCTTTCTTT
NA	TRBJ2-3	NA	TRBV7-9	CASSSVGGQTDTQYF	TGTGCCAGCAGCTCCGTGGGGGGGCAGACAGATACGCAGTATTTT
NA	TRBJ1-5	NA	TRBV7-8	CASSLAINQPQHF	TGTGCCAGCAGCTTAGCCATCAATCAGCCCCAGCATTTT
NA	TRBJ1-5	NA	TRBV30	CAWSVNGGQPQHF	TGTGCCTGGAGTGTAAACGGTGGTCAGCCCCAGCATTTT
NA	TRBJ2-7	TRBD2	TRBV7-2	CASSRGVYSYEQYF	TGTGCCAGCAGTCGGGGGGTGTACTCCTACGAGCAGTACTTC
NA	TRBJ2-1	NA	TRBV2	CASSYTRNEQFF	TGTGCCAGCAGTTATACTAGGAATGAGCAGTTCTTC
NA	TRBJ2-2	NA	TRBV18	CASSPPNGLNTGELFF	TGTGCCAGCTCACCACCCAATGGCTTGAACACCGGGGAGCTGTTTTTT
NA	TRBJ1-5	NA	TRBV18	CASSVGLLSNQPQHF	TGTGCCAGCTCAGTCGGACTGCTTAGCAATCAGCCCCAGCATTTT
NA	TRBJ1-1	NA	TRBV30	CAWDTGTYYTEAFF	TGTGCCTGGGACACGGGGACATATTACACTGAAGCTTTCTTT
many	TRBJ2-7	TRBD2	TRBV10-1	CASSASGSYEQYF	TGCGCCAGCAGTGCTAGCGGGAGCTACGAGCAGTACTTC